This T cell receptor beta chain appears in the sequencing data of a study of T-cell reconstitution after alpha-beta-depleted transplantation in children. Using unique molecular identifiers, the investigators prepared the TCRbeta library. TCRdb passed the PCR reads through MiXCR, listing each CDR3 protein once. The table records hundreds of thousands of distinct CDR3 sequences, around a sixth of them present only once. This receptor was obtained from a human donor who donated a stem cell graft to a child with acute myeloid leukemia. Material: PBMCs from the stem cell graft donor, obtained from the stem cell graft.

The CDR3 here is CASSQVMIGSTEAFF. The CDR3 DNA is TGTGCCAGCAGCCAAGTAATGATCGGGAGCACTGAAGCTTTCTTT. The V call is TRBV14, the J call TRBJ1-1; D not certain. This CDR3 comprises 15 residues. Trimming cost V 1 base and J 4 bases, with 13 bases left between them. Germline V CDR1 and CDR2: SGHDN, FVKESK.